This T cell receptor beta chain was captured in a study of blood T cell repertoires in COVID-19. As for the study in general: The origin of the acute and convalescent COVID-19 samples was the United States, Italy and Spain. PBMCs, B-cell-depleted T cells, or T cells provided the cDNA or gDNA that made up the material.

Clones were sequenced by immunoSEQ multiplex PCR, and TCRdb holds only the in-frame ones, with some missing. The sample shows some 260,000 clones, under 90% of them seen only once. The CDR3 extends over 16 amino acids. Germline V gene data show CDR1 as SEHNR and CDR2 as FQNEAQ (reference sequence). Trimming removed 5 bases at V and 7 bases at J, with 18 bases between. The clonotype comes from a woman aged 18-30 years with acute or convalescent COVID-19. J is TRBJ1-6 and V is TRBV7-9, with D possibly TRBD1 on 5 matching bases. The sample taken for sequencing was peripheral blood. The CDR3, as DNA: TGTGCCAGCAGCCCTCAGGGTCCGTCGCGCAATTCACCCCTCCACTTT. Its protein is CASSPQGPSRNSPLHF.